This TCR beta chain was identified during a study of blood T cell repertoires in COVID-19. Study as a whole: Specimens from acute and convalescent COVID-19 originated in the United States, Italy and Spain. From T cells, B-cell-depleted T cells, or PBMCs came the material, which was cDNA or gDNA.

CDR3 length equals 14 residues. Trimming cost V 4 bases and J 3 bases, with 14 bases left between them. CDR1 SGHDT and CDR2 YYEEEE come from the germline V gene. Original processing methods: From reference gene primer amplification, estimates of nucleated cell counts were derived. The assay was immunoSEQ multiplex PCR, and TCRdb's table has in-frame clones only and misses some. Clone size and V and J calls were adopted from that table, with D and trimming inferred from the DNA. The sample carries 410,000 or so clones, about 88% recorded once. One Seattle source followed patients from active infection through their disease course.

The chain has TRBV5-6 and TRBJ2-7, with D maybe TRBD1 (6 bases). The clonotype originates from a woman in her 40s with COVID-19, enrolled during active disease. The sequenced sample was peripheral blood. The CDR3 DNA sequence: TGTGCCAGCAGCACAGGGAGAAAAGGCTACGAGCAGTACTTC. This codes for CASSTGRKGYEQYF.